These 31 T cell receptor beta chains were sequenced from one sample in a study of response to subunit inactivated influenza vaccine. TCRdb processed the RT-PCR reads anew with MiXCR; each CDR3 protein has one entry. The sample lists about 300,000 distinct CDR3 sequences; about 20% were seen once. The input for sequencing was PBMCs from blood, taken approximately 20 months after vaccination. The receptor source for this set is a man between 50 and 75 years old who received an inactivated influenza vaccine.

The chain carries TRBV25-1 and TRBJ2-3, with a possible D match to TRBD2 (5 bases). Germline CDR1 MGHDK, CDR2 SYGVNS. The CDR3 sequence is 15 residues long. The V end was cut by 4 bases, the J end by 4 bases, with 15 bases between. Here the CDR3 DNA reads TGTGCCAGCAGTGGAGTTTCAACTAGATCAGATACGCAGTATTTT. Translated, it gives CASSGVSTRSDTQYF.

A few counts support this clonotype. The chain employs TRBV7-9 and TRBJ1-3; TRBD1 matches at 11 bases. The germline gives CDR1 SEHNR, CDR2 FQNEAQ (reference sequence). The V and J ends lost 0 bases and 6 bases, in that order; junction bases with no gene match: 4. The CDR3 loop spans 16 amino acids. The CDR3 sequence is CASSLAPGQGVNTIYF. The CDR3 nucleotides are TGTGCCAGCAGCTTAGCTCCGGGACAGGGGGTAAACACCATATATTTT. The variable domain in full, completed from reference TRBV7-9 and TRBJ1-3, reads DTGVSQNPRHKITKRGQNVTFRCDPISEHNRLYWYRQTLGQGPEFLTYFQNEAQLEKSRLLSDRFSAERPKGSFSTLEIQRTEQGDSAMYLCASSLAPGQGVNTIYFGEGSWLTVV.

This clonotype was recorded at least ten times. The chain employs TRBV9 and TRBJ1-3, with unresolved D. Germline V gene sequence: CDR1 SGDLS, CDR2 YYNGEE. This CDR3 spans 18 amino acids. The V end was cut by 0 bases, the J end by 4 bases, with 20 bases between. CDR3 loop: CASSVGVGERYRGNTIYF. In DNA, the CDR3 is TGTGCCAGCAGCGTAGGAGTCGGCGAACGGTATCGGGGAAACACCATATATTTT.

The table lists this clonotype with a few counts. The V call is TRBV10-3, the J call TRBJ1-1, with a tentative D call TRBD1 (5 bases). Germline V gene data show CDR1 as ENHRY and CDR2 as SYGVKD. V shed 7 bases and J shed 1 base, with 7 bases lying between them. This CDR3 has 12 residues. In DNA form, the CDR3 reads TGTGCCATCAACCAGGGGAACACTGAAGCTTTCTTT. This gives the protein CAINQGNTEAFF.

The gene calls are TRBV7-9 and TRBJ2-1; no clear D. Trimming took off 5 bases at V and 0 bases at J, with 17 bases between the two ends. CDR3 length: 17 residues. Germline CDR1 and CDR2: SEHNR and FQNEAQ (reference sequence). In DNA, the CDR3 is TGTGCCAGCAGCCGAGAAGCATTCCGAAGCTCCTACAATGAGCAGTTCTTC. It is translated as CASSREAFRSSYNEQFF.

This clonotype was observed a few times. The V and J genes are TRBV28 and TRBJ1-5; D might be TRBD1 (5 bases). Trimming took 6 bases from V and 1 from J, leaving 16 bases between them. CDR3 size: 16 residues. The germline V gene has CDR1 MDHEN and CDR2 SYDVKM. The CDR3 DNA reads TGTGCCAGCAGCCCCCCCGGGGGAGTGAGCAATCAGCCCCAGCATTTT. Encoded protein: CASSPPGGVSNQPQHF. Supplemented by reference TRBV28 and TRBJ1-5, the full variable domain reads DVKVTQSSRYLVKRTGEKVFLECVQDMDHENMFWYRQDPGLGLRLIYFSYDVKMKEKGDIPEGYSVSREKKERFSLILESASTNQTSMYLCASSPPGGVSNQPQHFGDGTRLSIL.

In its sample, this clonotype was seen a few times. The V gene is TRBV7-8, the J gene TRBJ1-5; D unclear. This CDR3 spans 15 amino acids. V gave up 5 bases and J gave up 11 bases, with 22 bases separating them. Per the germline V gene, CDR1 is SGHVS and CDR2 is FQNEAQ. CDR3 bases: TGTGCCAGCAGCCACACCGGACGTGGACTCCTGTCCCAGCATTTT. Translated: CASSHTGRGLLSQHF.

Ten or more counts support this clonotype. The V call is TRBV7-2, the J call TRBJ2-7, with TRBD1 matching 9 bases. Germline CDR1 is SGHTA and CDR2 is FQGNSA. This CDR3 comprises 14 residues. Unmatched junction bases numbered 5, after V lost 4 bases and J lost 4 bases. CDR3 residues: CASSSGTGYYEQYF. For the CDR3, the DNA is TGTGCCAGCAGCTCGGGGACAGGGTATTACGAGCAGTACTTC. The full variable domain, its missing parts supplied by reference TRBV7-2 and TRBJ2-7, is GAGVSQSPSNKVTEKGKDVELRCDPISGHTALYWYRQSLGQGLEFLIYFQGNSAPDKSGLPSDRFSAERTGGSVSTLTIQRTQQEDSAVYLCASSSGTGYYEQYFGPGTRLTVT.

This clonotype was seen many times. This rearrangement joins TRBV12-3 or TRBV12-4 to TRBJ1-6; 8 bases are a match to TRBD1. With 6 bases clipped from V and 9 bases from J, the junction kept 7 bases outside the gene matches. The CDR3 is 14 residues long. The CDR3: CASSPGQGGSPLHF. In nucleotides, the CDR3 is TGTGCCAGCAGCCCCGGACAGGGCGGTTCACCCCTCCACTTT.

This clonotype has just a few counts. V is TRBV6-2 or TRBV6-3 and J is TRBJ2-7; 9 positions agree with TRBD2. Germline CDR1 and CDR2: MNHEY and SVGEGT. The CDR3 covers 16 residues. V was pared by 6 bases and J by 3 bases, with 12 bases of the junction left unmatched. The CDR3 region is CASSSLAGGLVYEQYF. Here the CDR3 DNA reads TGTGCCAGCAGCTCCCTTGCGGGGGGGCTTGTCTACGAGCAGTACTTC.

The chain links TRBV28 to TRBJ1-4; possibly TRBD1 for D (6 bases). Trimming took 6 bases from V and 7 from J, leaving 18 bases between them. This CDR3 is 15 amino acids long. Germline assignment: CDR1 MDHEN and CDR2 SYDVKM. The CDR3 region is CASSEEILDSEKLFF. The CDR3 DNA reads as TGTGCCAGCAGCGAAGAGATTTTGGACAGTGAAAAACTGTTTTTT.

This rearrangement joins TRBV7-7 to TRBJ2-3; 8 bases are shared with TRBD1. The CDR3 consists of 15 residues. The junction had 4 bases not matched to a gene; V was cut back by 5 bases and J by 0 bases. Germline CDR1 reads SSHAT; CDR2 reads FNYEAQ (reference sequence). CDR3 residues: CASSLRDRSTDTQYF. CDR3 nucleotides: TGTGCCAGCAGCCTCCGGGACAGGAGCACAGATACGCAGTATTTT. Complete variable domain (other parts from reference TRBV7-7 and TRBJ2-3): GAGVSQSPRYKVTKRGQDVTLRCDPISSHATLYWYQQALGQGPEFLTYFNYEAQPDKSGLPSDRFSAERPEGSISTLTIQRTEQRDSAMYRCASSLRDRSTDTQYFGPGTRLTVL.

This clonotype was counted ten times or more. J is TRBJ1-2 and V is TRBV4-3, with D unclear. With 4 bases removed from V and 4 bases from J, the gap between germline ends came to 16 bases. The germline V gene has CDR1 LGHNA and CDR2 YSLEER. The CDR3 covers 15 residues. CDR3 nucleotide sequence: TGCGCCAGCAGCCCGATGATGGGAGGTCCCTATGGCTACACCTTC. Amino acid sequence: CASSPMMGGPYGYTF.

This clonotype was found a few times. V is TRBV9 and J is TRBJ1-1; maybe TRBD1 (6 bases). The CDR3 loop spans 15 amino acids. Germline V gene lookup returns CDR1 SGDLS and CDR2 YYNGEE. Trimming took off 4 bases at V and 5 bases at J, with 18 bases between the two ends. CDR3 region: CASSPRGQTPTEAFF. The DNA of the CDR3 is TGTGCCAGCAGCCCAAGAGGACAGACGCCTACTGAAGCTTTCTTT.

This rearrangement joins TRBV12-3 or TRBV12-4 to TRBJ2-7, with D perhaps TRBD1 (5 bases). The V end lost 3 bases, the J end lost 7 bases, and 13 bases lay between the germline ends. The CDR3 is 13 residues long. The CDR3 reads CASSFRPQGEQYF. In DNA form, the CDR3 reads TGTGCCAGCAGTTTCCGGCCCCAGGGTGAGCAGTACTTC.

CDR3 bases: TGTGCCAGCAAAACCTCTGGGGCCAACGTCCTGACTTTC. Translated: CASKTSGANVLTF. The chain employs TRBV12-3 or TRBV12-4 and TRBJ2-6; unclear D gene. V lost 7 bases and J lost 0, with 4 bases in between. The CDR3 runs 13 residues.

This clonotype was observed a single time. This chain links TRBV7-3 with TRBJ2-1; no reliable D call. Trimming pared 5 bases from V and 7 bases from J, leaving 12 bases between. The germline V gene has CDR1 SGHTA and CDR2 FQGTGA. CDR3 length: 13 residues. CDR3 protein: CASSPGTNNEQFF. CDR3 in DNA: TGTGCCAGCAGCCCCGGCACCAATAATGAGCAGTTCTTC. Based on the CDR3 plus reference TRBV7-3 and TRBJ2-1, the full variable domain is GAGVSQTPSNKVTEKGKYVELRCDPISGHTALYWYRQSLGQGPEFLIYFQGTGAADDSGLPNDRFFAVRPEGSVSTLKIQRTERGDSAVYLCASSPGTNNEQFFGPGTRLTVL.

V and J are TRBV12-3 or TRBV12-4 and TRBJ1-1; 7 positions agree with TRBD1. V shed 3 bases and J 0 bases; nucleotides not matched to a gene: 13. The CDR3 covers 18 residues. CDR3 sequence reads: CASSLDSVNRGLNTEAFF. The CDR3 coding sequence is TGTGCCAGCAGTTTGGATTCGGTAAACAGGGGCTTGAACACTGAAGCTTTCTTT.

This sequence joins TRBV24-1 and TRBJ2-1, with 9 bases lining up with TRBD2. Trimming removed 3 bases from V and 7 bases from J; junction bases left unmatched: 15. Germline values: CDR1 KGHDR, CDR2 SFDVKD. The CDR3 is 18 residues long. CDR3 amino acids: CATSDPVGPGLARNEQFF. The CDR3 DNA reads as TGTGCCACCAGTGATCCGGTGGGACCGGGACTAGCTAGGAATGAGCAGTTCTTC.

This clonotype was recorded many times. The rearrangement joins TRBV6-1 to TRBJ1-2, with D perhaps matching TRBD1 (5 bases). The V end lost 7 bases, the J end lost 4 bases, and 16 bases lay between the germline ends. The CDR3 sequence is 14 residues long. Germline V gene lookup returns CDR1 MNHNS and CDR2 SASEGT. This CDR3 reads CASTDRAGSYGYTF. The CDR3 DNA reads TGTGCCAGCACCGACCGGGCAGGGTCCTATGGCTACACCTTC.

This clonotype has only a few counts. This chain's CDR3 is CASSVAGQGNEQFF. The CDR3 DNA sequence: TGTGCCAGCAGTGTCGCTGGACAGGGGAATGAGCAGTTCTTC. The rearrangement joins TRBV25-1 to TRBJ2-1, with TRBD1 identical over 9 bases. The CDR3 runs 14 residues. Losses at the gene ends were 4 bases for V and 7 bases for J; bases not matched to a gene: 5. Germline CDR1 and CDR2: MGHDK and SYGVNS.

The rearrangement joins TRBV7-2 to TRBJ1-2; D might be TRBD1 (6 bases). CDR1 is SGHTA, CDR2 FQGNSA, per germline. The CDR3 spans 15 residues. V shed 5 bases and J shed 4 bases, with 17 bases lying between them. CDR3 in amino acids: CASSPGGGLTYGYTF. DNA of the CDR3: TGTGCCAGCAGCCCTGGGGGGGGGCTGACCTATGGCTACACCTTC.

This clonotype was seen a few times. The rearrangement joins TRBV7-2 to TRBJ2-5; tentatively, D is TRBD1 (5 bases). Germline values: CDR1 SGHTA, CDR2 FQGNSA. Deletions cut 5 bases from V and 4 bases from J, with 11 bases between. The CDR3 has 13 residues. CDR3 nucleotides: TGTGCCAGCAGCCGTTATCAGGGAGAGACCCAGTACTTC. Its translation is CASSRYQGETQYF.

This clonotype was seen many times. The chain has TRBV7-2 and TRBJ1-3, with a tentative D call TRBD1 (6 bases). V lost 5 bases and J 1 base, leaving 18 bases between the germline ends. The V gene's germline CDR1 is SGHTA and CDR2 FQGNSA. This CDR3 has 17 amino acids. CDR3 amino acids: CASSGEVTDRSGNTIYF. The CDR3 DNA reads TGTGCCAGCAGCGGAGAGGTCACGGACAGATCTGGAAACACCATATATTTT.

This rearrangement joins TRBV24-1 to TRBJ2-1; the D gene could be TRBD1 or TRBD2 (5 bases each). The CDR3 runs 11 residues. V was shortened by 7 bases and J by 9 bases, with 9 bases between the two germline ends. Germline values: CDR1 KGHDR, CDR2 SFDVKD. CDR3 DNA: TGTGCCACCAGAGATGGGGGTGAGCAGTTCTTC. This encodes CATRDGGEQFF.

This clonotype turned up a few times. V is TRBV11-2 and J is TRBJ2-1; no clear D gene. Germline-derived CDR1 and CDR2 are SGHAT and FQNNGV. Trimming shortened V by 1 base and J by 8 bases, and 9 bases separated the two germline ends. The CDR3 has 13 residues. The CDR3 region is CASSLGVVHEQFF. As DNA, the CDR3 is TGTGCCAGCAGCTTAGGGGTCGTACATGAGCAGTTCTTC.

The sample holds a few counts of this clonotype. V usage is TRBV20-1 and J usage is TRBJ1-6; TRBD1 is a possible D gene (6 bases). This CDR3 is built from 13 residues. Germline CDR1 is DFQATT and CDR2 is SNEGSKA (reference sequence). The V end lost 6 bases, the J end lost 6 bases, and 12 bases lay between the germline ends. The CDR3 sequence: CSARDTVNSPLHF. In DNA, the CDR3 is TGCAGTGCAAGGGACACCGTTAATTCACCCCTCCACTTT.

This clonotype was detected only a few times. The rearrangement uses TRBV4-2 and TRBJ2-3; TRBD1 agrees at 7 bases. Germline assignment: CDR1 LGHNA and CDR2 YNFKEQ. V was pared by 3 bases and J by 5 bases, with 8 bases of the junction left unmatched. CDR3 length: 15 residues. In nucleotides, the CDR3 is TGTGCCAGCAGCCATTCTGGGACAGCCGGAGATACGCAGTATTTT. Encoded protein: CASSHSGTAGDTQYF.

This clonotype was seen repeatedly, ten times or more. V is TRBV28 and J is TRBJ1-1, with TRBD1 identical over 8 bases. CDR1 and CDR2 from the germline V gene are MDHEN and SYDVKM. The CDR3 loop spans 12 amino acids. V gave up 7 bases and J gave up 4 bases; unmatched junction bases: 2. CDR3 nucleotide sequence: TGTGCCAGCATACAGGGGGTCACTGAAGCTTTCTTT. The encoded protein is CASIQGVTEAFF. The full variable domain, completed using reference TRBV28 and TRBJ1-1, is DVKVTQSSRYLVKRTGEKVFLECVQDMDHENMFWYRQDPGLGLRLIYFSYDVKMKEKGDIPEGYSVSREKKERFSLILESASTNQTSMYLCASIQGVTEAFFGQGTRLTVV.

This clonotype was counted a few times. The chain joins TRBV27 to TRBJ1-2; D perhaps matches TRBD1 (5 bases). Per the germline V gene, CDR1 is MNHEY and CDR2 is SMNVEV (reference sequence). Trimming took 5 bases from V and 7 from J, leaving 14 bases between them. The CDR3 covers 13 residues. The CDR3 protein is CASSTSTGAGYTF. CDR3 nucleotide sequence: TGTGCCAGCAGTACCTCAACAGGAGCTGGCTACACCTTC.

The chain links TRBV29-1 to TRBJ1-1, with D maybe TRBD1 (5 bases). Germline V CDR1 and CDR2: SQVTM, ANQGSEA. Trimming stripped 7 bases from V and 4 bases from J, with 16 bases between. The CDR3 totals 13 residues. CDR3 residues: CSGAPRDGTEAFF. CDR3 coding DNA: TGCAGCGGCGCCCCCAGGGATGGCACTGAAGCTTTCTTT. Complete variable domain (other parts from reference TRBV29-1 and TRBJ1-1): SAVISQKPSRDICQRGTSLTIQCQVDSQVTMMFWYRQQPGQSLTLIATANQGSEATYESGFVIDKFPISRPNLTFSTLTVSNMSPEDSSIYLCSGAPRDGTEAFFGQGTRLTVV.